The 15 T cell receptor beta chains listed next were all sequenced from one sample in a study of cytomegalovirus exposure and HLA in healthy donors. Sequencing used immunoSEQ multiplex PCR; TCRdb keeps in-frame clones, though not all of them. This table holds 90,000 to 130,000 clones, roughly 90% found once. The sequencing input was PBMCs. These receptors were obtained from a woman under 40 in good health and CMV-seropositive.

The chain uses TRBV2 and TRBJ2-1; no definite D call. Trimming took off 5 bases at V and 0 bases at J, with 14 bases between the two ends. Germline assignment: CDR1 SNHLY and CDR2 FYNNEI. CDR3 size: 16 residues. CDR3 coding DNA: TGTGCCAGCAGTATCAAGCCCATGAGCTCCTACAATGAGCAGTTCTTC. Translated: CASSIKPMSSYNEQFF.

This chain joins TRBV15 and TRBJ2-4; TRBD2 matches 12 bases. This CDR3 has 16 amino acids. Losses at the gene ends were 1 base for V and 6 bases for J; bases not matched to a gene: 4. Germline CDR1 is LNHNV and CDR2 is YYDKDF (reference sequence). Here the CDR3 reads CATSRGTSGKGNIQYF. The DNA for the CDR3 is TGTGCCACCAGCAGAGGGACTAGCGGGAAGGGAAACATTCAGTACTTC.

The chain employs TRBV7-9 and TRBJ2-3; TRBD2 matches at 8 bases. The CDR3 contains 16 residues. Germline values: CDR1 SEHNR, CDR2 FQNEAQ (reference sequence). The J segment lost 5 bases and the V segment lost 5 bases, leaving 12 bases of the junction unmatched. CDR3 coding DNA: TGTGCCAGCAGCCTTCTTTTGAGCGGGAGATTAGATACGCAGTATTTT. Its translation: CASSLLLSGRLDTQYF.

The V call is TRBV6-8, the J call TRBJ1-5, with 8 positions matching TRBD1. Trimming cost V 0 bases and J 5 bases; bases outside gene matches: 3. Germline V gives CDR1 MNHGY, CDR2 SAAAGT. This CDR3 has 15 residues. The CDR3 here is CASSYSMTGDQPQHF. CDR3 bases: TGTGCCAGCAGTTACTCGATGACAGGGGATCAGCCCCAGCATTTT.

The rearrangement uses TRBV7-9 and TRBJ2-7; maybe TRBD1 (5 bases). V lost 1 base, J lost 7 bases, and 11 bases lay in between. Germline lookup yields CDR1 SEHNR and CDR2 FQNEAQ (reference sequence). CDR3 length: 13 amino acids. The CDR3 reads CASSLVQGQEQYF. The CDR3 coding sequence is TGTGCCAGCAGCTTAGTGCAGGGTCAAGAGCAGTACTTC.

The chain joins TRBV27 to TRBJ2-1; D perhaps matches TRBD1 (6 bases). This CDR3 comprises 16 residues. V was trimmed by 4 bases and J by 7 bases, leaving 20 bases between them. Per the germline V gene, CDR1 is MNHEY and CDR2 is SMNVEV (reference sequence). The CDR3 bases are TGTGCCAGCAGTTCGAACAGGGCCTTCCCCCCGAATGAGCAGTTCTTC. Its translation is CASSSNRAFPPNEQFF.

The rearrangement joins TRBV27 to TRBJ2-7, with TRBD2 matching over 13 bases. CDR3 length: 14 residues. The germline V gene encodes CDR1 MNHEY and CDR2 SMNVEV (reference sequence). The ends lost 5 bases at V and 7 bases at J; junction bases unmatched: 5. The CDR3 protein is CASSQGLAGLEQYF. The CDR3, as DNA: TGTGCCAGCAGTCAGGGACTAGCGGGGTTGGAGCAGTACTTC.

CDR3 protein: CASSPAQGNTEAFF. CDR3 in DNA: TGTGCCAGCAGCCCGGCCCAGGGGAACACTGAAGCTTTCTTT. The chain recombines TRBV6-5 with TRBJ1-1, with D perhaps matching TRBD1 (5 bases). This CDR3 has 14 residues. Trimming pared 6 bases from V and 1 base from J, leaving 12 bases between. Germline V gives CDR1 MNHEY, CDR2 SVGAGI.

This clone has a handful of counts. The CDR3 nucleotides are TGCAGTGCAACAGGGTCCTACGAGCAGTACTTC. It encodes CSATGSYEQYF. The V call is TRBV20-1, the J call TRBJ2-7; a weak D match, TRBD1 (6 bases). CDR3 size: 11 residues. Germline CDR1 is DFQATT and CDR2 is SNEGSKA (reference sequence). Deletions cut 6 bases from V and 1 base from J, with 7 bases between.

The sample holds one count of this clone. The chain combines TRBV5-1 with TRBJ2-2; TRBD1 aligns across 12 bases. The CDR3 runs 17 residues. Germline assignment: CDR1 SGHRS and CDR2 YFSETQ. V dropped 0 bases and J dropped 2; count of bases not matched to a gene: 2. The CDR3 sequence: CASSLAGTGGNTGELFF. In DNA, the CDR3 is TGCGCCAGCAGCTTGGCGGGGACAGGGGGCAACACCGGGGAGCTGTTTTTT.

The chain has TRBV5-1 and TRBJ2-3; TRBD2 is a possible D gene (5 bases). The CDR3 sequence is 13 residues long. Between the trimmed V and J ends, which lost 5 bases and 6 bases, there was a span of 13 bases. Per germline, CDR1 SGHRS and CDR2 YFSETQ. CDR3 amino acids: CASSMGGGDTQYF. DNA for the CDR3: TGCGCCAGCAGTATGGGCGGCGGGGATACGCAGTATTTT.

The chain couples TRBV14 to TRBJ1-2; TRBD1 agrees at 11 bases. From germline, CDR1 is SGHDN and CDR2 FVKESK. The CDR3 totals 16 residues. The V segment lost 5 bases and the J segment 9 bases; nucleotides outside the gene matches: 14. CDR3 amino acids: CASSLTGTGGFKRYTF. The CDR3 nucleotides read TGTGCCAGCAGCTTAACCGGGACAGGGGGATTCAAGCGCTACACCTTC. The complete variable domain, with remaining parts taken from reference TRBV14 and TRBJ1-2, reads EAGVTQFPSHSVIEKGQTVTLRCDPISGHDNLYWYRRVMGKEIKFLLHFVKESKQDESGMPNNRFLAERTGGTYSTLKVQPAELEDSGVYFCASSLTGTGGFKRYTFGSGTRLTVV.

The chain joins TRBV6-5 to TRBJ1-1, with D possibly TRBD1 on 6 matching bases. V gave up 1 base and J gave up 1 base, with 10 bases separating them. The CDR3 has 15 residues. Germline CDR1 reads MNHEY; CDR2 reads SVGAGI. The chain's CDR3 is CASSYFGQKNTEAFF. As DNA, the CDR3 is TGTGCCAGCAGTTACTTTGGACAGAAGAACACTGAAGCTTTCTTT.

The chain carries TRBV5-1 and TRBJ1-4, with unresolved D. Germline CDR1 and CDR2: SGHRS and YFSETQ. The germline V and J ends were trimmed by 8 bases and 5 bases, with 16 bases remaining between them. The CDR3 length is 14 residues. DNA of the CDR3: TGCGCCAGTGCGGGTTTACACAGCAATGAAAAACTGTTTTTT. This gives the protein CASAGLHSNEKLFF.

This CDR3 reads CASSLIAGGPNEQFF. The CDR3 nucleotides are TGTGCCAGCAGCTTGATAGCGGGAGGGCCCAATGAGCAGTTCTTC. This sequence joins TRBV5-6 and TRBJ2-1, with 11 bases fitting TRBD2. With 1 base clipped from V and 6 bases from J, the junction kept 3 bases outside the gene matches. Germline V gene data show CDR1 as SGHDT and CDR2 as YYEEEE. The CDR3 runs to 15 residues.